This T cell receptor (beta chain) was documented in a study of vaccination and CD4 T cells after COVID-19. The overall study: Drawing of post-COVID samples took place a median around 100 days after diagnosis (range 35 to 161).

Whole-study results and caveats: Convalescent patients displayed a median 86.3% of reactive clones emerging only post-vaccination.

This CDR3 contains 15 residues. Germline V CDR1 and CDR2: MNHNS, SASEGT. With 6 bases removed from V and 3 bases from J, the gap between germline ends came to 17 bases. Points on this clonotype: Its antigen is currently unknown.

Documented treatment: roughly 10-day PBMC culture with coronavirus spike peptide pools or control peptides (ViraFEST assay). Cultured CD4+ T cells had their DNA profiled by the Oncomine TCR Beta short-read assay. DNA came from CD4+ T cells after culture. TCRdb called the PCR reads again in MiXCR, with one record for every CDR3 protein. Of about 12,000 distinct CDR3 sequences listed, about 36% are singletons. The chain has TRBV6-1 and TRBJ1-1, with D maybe TRBD1 (5 bases). Sequencing was performed on cultured CD4+ T cells from blood. This receptor was identified in a human donor with COVID-19. The DNA for the CDR3 is TGTGCCAGCAGCCGCCGGGACCCCGGGTACACTGAAGCTTTCTTT. Protein product: CASSRRDPGYTEAFF.